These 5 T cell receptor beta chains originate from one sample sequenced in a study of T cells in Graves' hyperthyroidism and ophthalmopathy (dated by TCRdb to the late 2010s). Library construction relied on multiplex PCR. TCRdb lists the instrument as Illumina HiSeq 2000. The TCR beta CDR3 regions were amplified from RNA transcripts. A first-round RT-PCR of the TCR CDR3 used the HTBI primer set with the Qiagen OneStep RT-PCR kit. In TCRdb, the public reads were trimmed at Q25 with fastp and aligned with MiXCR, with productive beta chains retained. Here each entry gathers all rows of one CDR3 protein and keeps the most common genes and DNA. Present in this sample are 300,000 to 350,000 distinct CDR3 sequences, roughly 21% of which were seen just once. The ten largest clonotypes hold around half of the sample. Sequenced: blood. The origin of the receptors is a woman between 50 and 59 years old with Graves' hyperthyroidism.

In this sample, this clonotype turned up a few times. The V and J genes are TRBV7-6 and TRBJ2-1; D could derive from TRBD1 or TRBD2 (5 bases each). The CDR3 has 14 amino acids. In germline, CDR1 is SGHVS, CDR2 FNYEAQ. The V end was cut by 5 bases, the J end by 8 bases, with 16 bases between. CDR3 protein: CASSEHGGMHEQFF. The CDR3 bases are TGTGCCAGCAGCGAACATGGGGGAATGCATGAGCAGTTCTTC.

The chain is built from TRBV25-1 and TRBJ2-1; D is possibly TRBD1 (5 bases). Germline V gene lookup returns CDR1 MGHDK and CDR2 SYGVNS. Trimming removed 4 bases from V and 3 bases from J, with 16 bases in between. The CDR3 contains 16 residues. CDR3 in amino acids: CASSAGDSLSYNEQFF. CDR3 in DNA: TGTGCCAGCAGTGCAGGAGACAGTCTTAGCTACAATGAGCAGTTCTTC. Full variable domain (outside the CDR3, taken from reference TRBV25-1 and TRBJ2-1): EADIYQTPRYLVIGTGKKITLECSQTMGHDKMYWYQQDPGMELHLIHYSYGVNSTEKGDLSSESTVSRIRTEHFPLTLESARPSHTSQYLCASSAGDSLSYNEQFFGPGTRLTVL.

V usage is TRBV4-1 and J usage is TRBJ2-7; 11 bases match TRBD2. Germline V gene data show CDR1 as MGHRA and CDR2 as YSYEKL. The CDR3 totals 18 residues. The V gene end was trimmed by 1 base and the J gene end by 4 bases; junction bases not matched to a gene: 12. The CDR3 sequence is CASSQGISSGRNRYEQYF. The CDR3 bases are TGCGCCAGCAGCCAAGGGATTTCTAGCGGGAGGAATCGGTACGAGCAGTACTTC.

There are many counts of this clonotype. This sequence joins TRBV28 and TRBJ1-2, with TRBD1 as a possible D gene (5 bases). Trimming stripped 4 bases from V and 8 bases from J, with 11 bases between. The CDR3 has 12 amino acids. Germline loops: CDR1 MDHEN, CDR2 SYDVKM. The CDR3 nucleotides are TGTGCCAGCAGTTCCCAGGGAGAAGGCTACACCTTC. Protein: CASSSQGEGYTF.

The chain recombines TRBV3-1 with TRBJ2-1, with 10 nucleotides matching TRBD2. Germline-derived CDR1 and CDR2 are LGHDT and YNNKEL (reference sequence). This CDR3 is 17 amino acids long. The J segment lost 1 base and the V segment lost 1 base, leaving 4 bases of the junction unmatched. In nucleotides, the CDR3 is TGTGCCAGCAGCCAAGGGGGACTAGCGCGTTCCTACAATGAGCAGTTCTTC. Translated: CASSQGGLARSYNEQFF.